This T cell receptor beta chain was identified during a study of T cell responses to AZD1222 COVID-19 vaccine. Only in-frame clones appear in the TCRdb table, and some are missing; sequencing was by immunoSEQ multiplex PCR. The table includes approximately 120,000 clones, 70% to 90% detected once. Germline V gene sequence: CDR1 SQVTM, CDR2 ANQGSEA. This CDR3 contains 15 residues. V was pared by 4 bases and J by 0 bases, with 3 bases of the junction left unmatched. The genes are TRBV29-1 and TRBJ2-6; 7 positions agree with TRBD1. This receptor was obtained from an adult in good health. The sequencing used peripheral blood, collected on day 0 of AZD1222 vaccination. The DNA of the CDR3 is TGCAGCGTTGGACAGGGACGCTCTGGGGCCAACGTCCTGACTTTC. Protein product: CSVGQGRSGANVLTF.